The next 10 T cell receptor beta chains were all read from a single sample in a study of OX40 agonist ivuxolimab in advanced cancers. Produced via immunoSEQ multiplex PCR; TCRdb's table is partial and in-frame only. The sample includes under 100,000 clones, about 91% of them seen just once. The sequencing used CD4+ or CD8+ T cells sorted from blood, collected in a trial of the OX40 agonist ivuxolimab. The receptors shown here come from an adult with an advanced solid tumor such as melanoma, head and neck, liver or kidney cancer.

The chain recombines TRBV7-3 with TRBJ1-1; D is undetermined. Germline V gives CDR1 SGHTA, CDR2 FQGTGA. This CDR3 comprises 13 residues. V dropped 4 bases and J dropped 3 bases, with 9 bases sitting between them. CDR3 loop: CASSSTRDTEAFF. Here the CDR3 DNA reads TGTGCCAGCAGCTCAACACGGGACACTGAAGCTTTCTTT.

A single count supports this clone. The J gene is TRBJ1-5, the V gene TRBV2; D is ambiguous. The germline V gene encodes CDR1 SNHLY and CDR2 FYNNEI. CDR3 length: 15 residues. Trimming took 4 bases from V and 1 from J, leaving 11 bases between them. The CDR3 DNA is TGTGCCAGCAGTGCCCGCCCCAGGAGCAATCAGCCCCAGCATTTT. Its translation is CASSARPRSNQPQHF.

J is TRBJ1-2 and V is TRBV7-9; D is ambiguous. The germline V and J ends were trimmed by 3 bases and 2 bases, with 4 bases remaining between them. Germline V gene lookup returns CDR1 SEHNR and CDR2 FQNEAQ (reference sequence). The CDR3 consists of 12 residues. CDR3 nucleotide sequence: TGTGCCAGCAGCTTTTCGAACTATGGCTACACCTTC. Its protein is CASSFSNYGYTF.

This clone appeared once. This chain joins TRBV6-4 and TRBJ1-2, with D perhaps matching TRBD1 (6 bases). The germline gives CDR1 MRHNA, CDR2 SNTAGT. Trimming shortened V by 6 bases and J by 6 bases, and 20 bases separated the two germline ends. The CDR3 runs 15 residues. This CDR3 reads CASSREGRGRDGYTF. The CDR3 region has the DNA TGTGCCAGCAGCCGGGAAGGCAGGGGAAGAGATGGCTACACCTTC.

This rearrangement joins TRBV7-2 to TRBJ1-2, with a possible D match to TRBD1 (6 bases). V dropped 3 bases and J dropped 2 bases, with 10 bases sitting between them. CDR1 is SGHTA, CDR2 FQGNSA, per germline. This CDR3 is 14 amino acids long. In DNA, the CDR3 is TGTGCCAGCAGCTTTCAGCAGGGGAACTATGGCTACACCTTC. Translating gives CASSFQQGNYGYTF.

The V gene is TRBV4-3, the J gene TRBJ2-3; 7 nucleotides agree with TRBD2. V lost 4 bases and J lost 0; bases outside the gene matches: 7. Germline lookup yields CDR1 LGHNA and CDR2 YSLEER. The CDR3 loop spans 16 amino acids. The CDR3 nucleotides are TGCGCCAGCAGCCGGATAGCGGGCCTTAGCACAGATACGCAGTATTTT. Translating gives CASSRIAGLSTDTQYF.

The genes are TRBV9 and TRBJ1-3; D unresolved. The V end was cut by 4 bases, the J end by 4 bases, with 12 bases between. This CDR3 has 14 amino acids. The germline gives CDR1 SGDLS, CDR2 YYNGEE. The chain's CDR3 is CASSRPSTGNTIYF. CDR3 DNA sequence: TGTGCCAGCAGCCGCCCTAGCACCGGAAACACCATATATTTT.

This chain connects TRBV27 to TRBJ2-4; D not certain. The V gene's germline CDR1 is MNHEY and CDR2 SMNVEV (reference sequence). The CDR3 length is 15 residues. The germline V and J ends were trimmed by 5 bases and 0 bases, with 11 bases remaining between them. Written as DNA, the CDR3 is TGTGCCAGCAGTGGAATTGGGATAGCCAAAAACATTCAGTACTTC. Translated, it gives CASSGIGIAKNIQYF.

The gene calls are TRBV11-1 and TRBJ1-4, with D possibly TRBD1 on 5 matching bases. There are 14 residues in the CDR3. Germline loops: CDR1 SGHAT, CDR2 FQDESV (reference sequence). Trimming left V 3 bases short and J 8 bases short, with 13 bases between. This CDR3 reads CASSLTAVGEKLFF. Written as DNA, the CDR3 is TGTGCCAGCAGCTTGACAGCGGTTGGCGAAAAACTGTTTTTT.

The rearrangement links TRBV5-5 to TRBJ2-7, with D unclear. Germline assignment: CDR1 SGHKS and CDR2 YYEKEE (reference sequence). The CDR3 totals 12 residues. V was cut by 3 bases and J by 1 base, with 5 bases left in between. In DNA, the CDR3 is TGTGCCAGCAGCTCCGGGTCCTACGAGCAGTACTTC. Translating it yields CASSSGSYEQYF.